This TCR beta chain appears in the sequencing data of a study of blood T cell repertoires in COVID-19. Study in general: COVID-19 samples collected from the United States, Italy and Spain covered acute and convalescent phases. T cells, B-cell-depleted T cells, or PBMCs supplied cDNA or gDNA.

In the original analysis: The authors estimated nucleated cell counts from reference gene primer amplification. Only in-frame clones appear in the TCRdb table, and some are missing; sequencing was by immunoSEQ multiplex PCR. V and J calls and clone size are those listed in that table; D and trimming were worked out from the DNA. Here the sample spans 120,000 to 150,000 clones, roughly 76% being singletons. The CDR3 totals 14 residues. From germline, CDR1 is SGDLS and CDR2 YYNGEE. V dropped 0 bases and J dropped 3 bases, with 8 bases sitting between them. This receptor was identified in a human donor with acute or convalescent COVID-19. The donor label of this sample is uncertain. This chain connects TRBV9 to TRBJ2-3; no clear D. Sequencing was performed on peripheral blood. The CDR3 DNA reads as TGTGCCAGCAGCGTAGAGTGGGCAACAGATACGCAGTATTTT. Protein product: CASSVEWATDTQYF.